These 18 T cell receptor beta chains were all obtained from the same sample, sequenced in a study of identical twins. MiXCR, applied by TCRdb to the 5' RACE reads, yields one record per CDR3 protein. The sample shows 250,000 or so distinct CDR3 sequences, about 7.5% of them seen only once. These data were also reused for a study on yellow fever vaccine responses in identical twins.

The sequenced material came from CD8+ T cells sorted from blood. The receptors were sampled from a woman younger than 30 in good health.

The chain employs TRBV20-1 and TRBJ2-7; D perhaps matches TRBD1 (5 bases). V lost 5 bases, J lost 0 bases, and 11 bases lay in between. Germline V gives CDR1 DFQATT, CDR2 SNEGSKA (reference sequence). The CDR3 has 13 amino acids. The CDR3 DNA reads TGCAGTGCTGGGGCCTTGGACTCCTACGAGCAGTACGTC. It translates to CSAGALDSYEQYV.

Note on this clonotype: At one end, the junction sequence differs from germline, possibly due to a read error. The chain has TRBV6-5 and TRBJ2-5; D unclear. Germline V gene lookup returns CDR1 MNHEY and CDR2 SVGAGI. This CDR3 contains 12 residues. CDR3 bases: TGTGCCAGCAGCCCCGATCTAGAGACCCAGTGCTTC. It specifies CASSPDLETQCF.

In this sample, this clonotype turned up many times. This chain connects TRBV4-1 to TRBJ2-7; D is ambiguous. The V end was cut by 1 base, the J end by 3 bases, with 10 bases between. CDR1 is MGHRA and CDR2 is YSYEKL in the germline V gene. This CDR3 contains 14 residues. The DNA of the CDR3 is TGCGCCAGCAGCCAAGTAGGTCAGAACTACGAGCAGTACTTC. It codes for CASSQVGQNYEQYF.

At least ten counts were recorded for this clonotype. The chain links TRBV13 to TRBJ2-7; D uncertain. The V and J ends lost 5 bases and 2 bases respectively, with 4 bases between them. CDR1 and CDR2 (germline): PRHDT, FYEKMQ (reference sequence). The CDR3 consists of 11 residues. As DNA, the CDR3 is TGTGCCAGCAGCGACCCCTACGAGCAGTACGTC. Translation: CASSDPYEQYV.

This clonotype was seen more than once but under ten times. This rearrangement joins TRBV4-1 to TRBJ1-1; 8 bases align to TRBD1. The CDR3 totals 16 residues. Germline-derived CDR1 and CDR2 are MGHRA and YSYEKL. V was clipped by 2 bases and J by 2 bases; unmatched bases: 7. The CDR3 nucleotides read TGCGCCAGCAGCCAATGGTCAGGGGGCTCAAACACTGAAGCTTTCTTT. Amino acids: CASSQWSGGSNTEAFF.

V usage is TRBV9 and J usage is TRBJ1-5; the D gene is possibly TRBD1 (5 bases). The CDR3 runs to 16 residues. V lost 4 bases and J lost 4, with 18 bases in between. Germline CDR1 reads SGDLS; CDR2 reads YYNGEE. This CDR3 reads CASSPNDDRENQPQHF. As DNA, the CDR3 is TGTGCCAGCAGCCCCAACGACGACAGAGAGAATCAGCCCCAGCATTTT.

This clonotype was seen only a few times. V usage is TRBV6-1 and J usage is TRBJ2-3; TRBD1 aligns across 8 bases. The V segment lost 5 bases and the J segment 1 base; nucleotides outside the gene matches: 8. This CDR3 comprises 16 residues. The germline V gene has CDR1 MNHNS and CDR2 SASEGT. The CDR3 reads CASSPALGQGTDTQYF. The CDR3 bases are TGTGCCAGCAGTCCTGCACTGGGACAGGGCACAGATACGCAGTATTTT.

This clonotype was seen ten or more times. V and J are TRBV5-1 and TRBJ2-5, with TRBD2 matching over 14 bases. Trimming took 4 bases from V and 1 from J; bases not matched to a gene: 3. The length of the CDR3 is 16 residues. Looked up from germline, CDR1 is SGHRS and CDR2 is YFSETQ. CDR3 amino acids: CASSAGLAGAQETQYF. Written as DNA, the CDR3 is TGCGCCAGCAGCGCGGGACTAGCGGGGGCCCAAGAGACCCAGTACTTC.

In this sample, this clonotype turned up many times. V and J are TRBV27 and TRBJ1-2; 10 positions agree with TRBD1. The CDR3 is 15 residues long. Trimming cost V 5 bases and J 4 bases; bases outside gene matches: 7. From germline, CDR1 is MNHEY and CDR2 SMNVEV (reference sequence). CDR3 sequence reads: CASSPDRGGVYGYTF. The CDR3 region has the DNA TGTGCCAGCAGTCCGGACAGGGGGGGGGTCTATGGCTACACCTTC.

This clonotype was observed many times. V and J are TRBV12-3 or TRBV12-4 and TRBJ2-3; weak D call: TRBD2 (6 bases). Trimming pared 3 bases from V and 0 bases from J, leaving 10 bases between. CDR3 length: 15 residues. The CDR3: CASSLEGISTDTQYF. CDR3 in DNA: TGTGCCAGCAGTTTGGAGGGGATAAGCACAGATACGCAGTATTTT.

This clonotype was detected many times. The chain carries TRBV2 and TRBJ1-1; D unresolved. There are 12 residues in the CDR3. The ends were cut back, 7 bases at V and 8 bases at J, with 14 bases in the middle. Germline assignment: CDR1 SNHLY and CDR2 FYNNEI. CDR3 in amino acids: CASIEIGGEAFF. CDR3 DNA: TGTGCCAGCATCGAAATTGGAGGGGAAGCTTTCTTT.

This clonotype occurred many times. The chain's CDR3 is CASSVAGTAAYEQYF. The CDR3 coding sequence is TGTGCCAGCAGCGTAGCTGGGACGGCGGCCTACGAGCAGTACTTC. The chain carries TRBV9 and TRBJ2-7; the D gene could be TRBD1 or TRBD2 (5 bases each). V was cut by 0 bases and J by 2 bases, with 12 bases left in between. The germline V gene has CDR1 SGDLS and CDR2 YYNGEE. This CDR3 has 15 residues.

DNA for the CDR3: TGTGCCAGCAGTGTACCCACCGGTACGCAGTATTTT. This sequence encodes CASSVPTGTQYF. The rearrangement uses TRBV2 and TRBJ2-3; D remains unclear. V was pared by 4 bases and J by 8 bases, with 10 bases between. This CDR3 contains 12 residues. Germline loops: CDR1 SNHLY, CDR2 FYNNEI. Together with reference TRBV2 and TRBJ2-3, the CDR3 gives the full variable domain: EPEVTQTPSHQVTQMGQEVILRCVPISNHLYFYWYRQILGQKVEFLVSFYNNEISEKSEIFDDQFSVERPDGSNFTLKIRSTKLEDSAMYFCASSVPTGTQYFGPGTRLTVL.

This clonotype was counted a few times. The chain employs TRBV27 and TRBJ2-7; 7 bases line up with TRBD1. CDR1 is MNHEY, CDR2 SMNVEV, per germline (reference sequence). V lost 2 bases to trimming and J lost 5 bases; unmatched junction nucleotides: 3. The CDR3 runs to 13 residues. The CDR3 nucleotides are TGTGCCAGCAGTTTAAACAGGGGAAACGAGCAGTACGTC. Residues: CASSLNRGNEQYV.

This clonotype was found many times. The V gene is TRBV4-1, the J gene TRBJ2-1, with D possibly being TRBD2 (5 bases). Germline V lookup: CDR1 MGHRA, CDR2 YSYEKL. This CDR3 is 17 amino acids long. Trimming stripped 4 bases from V and 0 bases from J, with 16 bases between. The CDR3 loop reads CASSPMYSGSSYNEQFF. The CDR3 nucleotides read TGCGCCAGCAGCCCAATGTACAGCGGAAGCTCCTACAATGAGCAGTTCTTC.

The sample holds a few counts of this clonotype. The DNA is left out, because the CDR3 cannot be placed on it with certainty; the CDR3 is given as TCRdb lists it. The chain carries TRBV6-6 and TRBJ2-7. Termini included, the CDR3 measures 13 amino acids. Germline V gene lookup returns CDR1 MNHNY and CDR2 SVGAGI (reference sequence). The CDR3 reads CASSSSELYEQYF.

The table lists this clonotype with many counts. J is TRBJ2-5 and V is TRBV10-3; 7 bases line up with TRBD1. CDR3 length equals 16 residues. The germline V gene has CDR1 ENHRY and CDR2 SYGVKD. With V trimmed by 2 bases and J by 3 bases, 9 bases remained unmatched. CDR3 amino acids: CAISEPNTGTEETQYF. In nucleotides, the CDR3 is TGTGCCATCAGTGAGCCGAACACCGGGACAGAAGAGACCCAGTACTTC.

Many counts were recorded for this clonotype. V gene TRBV4-1 combines with J gene TRBJ1-1; D call uncertain. Between the trimmed V and J ends, which lost 4 bases and 10 bases, there was a span of 19 bases. The CDR3 contains 14 residues. Germline V CDR1 and CDR2: MGHRA, YSYEKL. CDR3 region: CASSPQTSTPVAFF. In nucleotides, the CDR3 is TGCGCCAGCAGCCCCCAAACCTCGACACCCGTAGCTTTCTTT.